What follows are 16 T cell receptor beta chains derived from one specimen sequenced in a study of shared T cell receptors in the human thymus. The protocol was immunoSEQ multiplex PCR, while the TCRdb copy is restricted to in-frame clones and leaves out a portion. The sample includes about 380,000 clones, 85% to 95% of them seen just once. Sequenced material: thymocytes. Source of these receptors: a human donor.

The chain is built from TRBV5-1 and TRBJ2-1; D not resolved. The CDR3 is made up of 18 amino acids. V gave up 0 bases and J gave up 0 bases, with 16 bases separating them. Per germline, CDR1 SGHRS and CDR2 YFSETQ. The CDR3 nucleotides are TGCGCCAGCAGCTTGGGGTCGGCCCCTCGAGGCTCCTACAATGAGCAGTTCTTC. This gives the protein CASSLGSAPRGSYNEQFF.

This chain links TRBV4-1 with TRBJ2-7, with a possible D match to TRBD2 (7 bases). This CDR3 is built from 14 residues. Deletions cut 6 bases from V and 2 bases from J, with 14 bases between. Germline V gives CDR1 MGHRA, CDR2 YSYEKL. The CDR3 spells CASSLGGLAYEQYF. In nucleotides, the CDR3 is TGCGCCAGCAGTCTGGGGGGGCTAGCCTACGAGCAGTACTTC.

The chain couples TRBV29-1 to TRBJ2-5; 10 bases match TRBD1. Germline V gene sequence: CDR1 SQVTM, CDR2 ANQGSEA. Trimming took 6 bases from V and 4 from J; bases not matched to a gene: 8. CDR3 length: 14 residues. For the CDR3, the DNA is TGCAGCGTCCCGACAGGGGGCGTGAGAGAGACCCAGTACTTC. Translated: CSVPTGGVRETQYF. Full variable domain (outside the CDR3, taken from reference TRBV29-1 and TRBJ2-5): SAVISQKPSRDICQRGTSLTIQCQVDSQVTMMFWYRQQPGQSLTLIATANQGSEATYESGFVIDKFPISRPNLTFSTLTVSNMSPEDSSIYLCSVPTGGVRETQYFGPGTRLLVL.

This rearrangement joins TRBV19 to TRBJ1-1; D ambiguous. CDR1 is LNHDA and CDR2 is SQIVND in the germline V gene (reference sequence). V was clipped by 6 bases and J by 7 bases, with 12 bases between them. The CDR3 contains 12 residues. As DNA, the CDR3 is TGTGCCAGTAGCCGGCCAGGAGATGAAGCTTTCTTT. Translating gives CASSRPGDEAFF.

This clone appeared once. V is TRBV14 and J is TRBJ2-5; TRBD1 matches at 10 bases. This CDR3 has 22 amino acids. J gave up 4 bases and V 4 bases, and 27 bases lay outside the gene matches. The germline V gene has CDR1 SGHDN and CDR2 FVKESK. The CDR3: CASSRTGQGFSLGNLPRETQYF. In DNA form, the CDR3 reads TGTGCCAGCAGCCGAACGGGACAGGGGTTTTCTTTAGGGAATTTACCGAGAGAGACCCAGTACTTC. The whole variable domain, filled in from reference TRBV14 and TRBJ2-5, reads EAGVTQFPSHSVIEKGQTVTLRCDPISGHDNLYWYRRVMGKEIKFLLHFVKESKQDESGMPNNRFLAERTGGTYSTLKVQPAELEDSGVYFCASSRTGQGFSLGNLPRETQYFGPGTRLLVL.

CDR3 in amino acids: CASSSGVGGNTIYF. The CDR3 region has the DNA TGTGCCAGCAGCTCCGGGGTAGGGGGAAACACCATATATTTT. The rearrangement links TRBV7-6 to TRBJ1-3, with D unclear. Germline-derived CDR1 and CDR2 are SGHVS and FNYEAQ. The ends were cut back, 4 bases at V and 4 bases at J, with 11 bases in the middle. This CDR3 spans 14 amino acids.

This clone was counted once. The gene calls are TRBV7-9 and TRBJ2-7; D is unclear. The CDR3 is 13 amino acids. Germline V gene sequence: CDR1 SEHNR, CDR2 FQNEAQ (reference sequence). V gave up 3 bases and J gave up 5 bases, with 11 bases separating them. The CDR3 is CASSFQQRHEQYF. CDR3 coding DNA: TGTGCCAGCAGCTTCCAGCAGAGACACGAGCAGTACTTC.

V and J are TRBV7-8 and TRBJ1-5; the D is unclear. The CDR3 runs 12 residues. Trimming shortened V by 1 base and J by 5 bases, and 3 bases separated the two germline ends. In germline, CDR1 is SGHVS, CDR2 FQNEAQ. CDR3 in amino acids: CASSLGDQPQHF. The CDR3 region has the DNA TGTGCCAGCAGCTTAGGGGATCAGCCCCAGCATTTT.

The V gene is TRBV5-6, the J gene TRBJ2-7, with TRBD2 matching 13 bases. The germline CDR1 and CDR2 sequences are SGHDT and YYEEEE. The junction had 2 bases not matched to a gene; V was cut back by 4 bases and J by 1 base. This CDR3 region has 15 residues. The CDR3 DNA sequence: TGTGCCAGCAGCCTACTAGCGGGAGGGTCCTACGAGCAGTACTTC. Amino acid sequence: CASSLLAGGSYEQYF. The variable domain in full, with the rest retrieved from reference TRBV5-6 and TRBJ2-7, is DAGVTQSPTHLIKTRGQQVTLRCSPKSGHDTVSWYQQALGQGPQFIFQYYEEEERQRGNFPDRFSGHQFPNYSSELNVNALLLGDSALYLCASSLLAGGSYEQYFGPGTRLTVT.

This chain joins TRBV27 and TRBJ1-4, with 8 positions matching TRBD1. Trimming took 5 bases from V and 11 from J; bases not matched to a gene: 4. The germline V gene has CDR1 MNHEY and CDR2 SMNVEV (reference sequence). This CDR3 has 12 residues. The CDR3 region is CASSARGQKLFF. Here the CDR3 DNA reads TGTGCCAGCAGTGCCAGGGGGCAGAAACTGTTTTTT.

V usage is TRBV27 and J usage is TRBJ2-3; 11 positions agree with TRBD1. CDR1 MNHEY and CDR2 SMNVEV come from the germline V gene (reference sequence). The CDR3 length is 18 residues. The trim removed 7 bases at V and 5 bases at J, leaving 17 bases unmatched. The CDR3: CASNLTPLPGQGGDTQYF. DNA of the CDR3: TGTGCCAGCAACCTTACACCCCTTCCGGGACAGGGGGGAGATACGCAGTATTTT.

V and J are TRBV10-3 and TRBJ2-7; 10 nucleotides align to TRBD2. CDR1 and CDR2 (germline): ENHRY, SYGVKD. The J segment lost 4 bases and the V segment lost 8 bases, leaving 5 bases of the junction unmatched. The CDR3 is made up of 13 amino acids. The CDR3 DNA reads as TGTGCCATCGAGCCTAGCGGGAGATACGAGCAGTACTTC. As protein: CAIEPSGRYEQYF.

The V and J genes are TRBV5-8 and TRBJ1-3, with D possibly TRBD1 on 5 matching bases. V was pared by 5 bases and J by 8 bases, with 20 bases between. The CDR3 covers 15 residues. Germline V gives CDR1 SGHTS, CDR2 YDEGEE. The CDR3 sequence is CASSPTGRSSDTIYF. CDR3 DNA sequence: TGTGCCAGCAGTCCCACAGGTCGCTCTTCGGACACCATATATTTT.

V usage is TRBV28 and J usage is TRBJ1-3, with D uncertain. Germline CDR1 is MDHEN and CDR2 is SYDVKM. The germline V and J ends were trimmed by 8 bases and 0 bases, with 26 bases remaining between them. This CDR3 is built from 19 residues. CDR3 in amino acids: CASGWERTASTSSGNTIYF. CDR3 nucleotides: TGTGCCAGCGGTTGGGAAAGGACGGCTAGCACATCCTCTGGAAACACCATATATTTT. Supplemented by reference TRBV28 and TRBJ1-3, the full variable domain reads DVKVTQSSRYLVKRTGEKVFLECVQDMDHENMFWYRQDPGLGLRLIYFSYDVKMKEKGDIPEGYSVSREKKERFSLILESASTNQTSMYLCASGWERTASTSSGNTIYFGEGSWLTVV.

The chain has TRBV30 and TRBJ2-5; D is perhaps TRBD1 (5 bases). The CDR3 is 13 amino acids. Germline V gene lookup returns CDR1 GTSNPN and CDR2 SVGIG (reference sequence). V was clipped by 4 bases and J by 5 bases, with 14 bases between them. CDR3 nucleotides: TGTGCCTGGACTGGGGCTGGAAAGGAGACCCAGTACTTC. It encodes CAWTGAGKETQYF.

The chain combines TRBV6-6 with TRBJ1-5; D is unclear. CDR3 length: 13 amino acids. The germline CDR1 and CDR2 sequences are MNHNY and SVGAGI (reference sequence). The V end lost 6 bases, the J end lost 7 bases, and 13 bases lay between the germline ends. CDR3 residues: CASRSLPKQPQHF. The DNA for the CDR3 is TGTGCCAGCAGGTCTCTCCCTAAGCAGCCCCAGCATTTT.